Listed below are T cell receptor beta chains from one sample, sequenced in a study of T-cell reconstitution after alpha-beta-depleted transplantation in children. In TCRdb, the PCR reads were re-called with MiXCR into one record per CDR3 protein. The table lists a few hundred thousand distinct CDR3 sequences, over 9% of them singletons. The sequenced sample was PBMCs, obtained before TCRalphabeta/CD19-depleted stem cell transplant. The receptors derive from a boy under three years old with acute myeloid leukemia, due to receive a stem cell transplant. The CDR3 runs from the conserved cysteine through the conserved F or W. A D gene is named only where the DNA matches it firmly. Not all rows give a size; the values are once, few, many and, for expanded clones, a class.

d_gene: TRBD2
j_gene: TRBJ2-1
v_gene: TRBV7-9
abundance: few
CDR3nt: TGTGCCAGCAGCTCCCTGCTTGGGCTAGCGGCCTCCTACAATGAGCAGTTCTTC
CDR3aa: CASSSLLGLAASYNEQFF

d_gene: NA
j_gene: TRBJ1-1
v_gene: TRBV5-5
abundance: many
CDR3nt: TGTGCCAGCTGTGCCCTGGGGGAGTACCCTGAAGCTTTCTTT
CDR3aa: CASCALGEYPEAFF

d_gene: NA
j_gene: TRBJ2-5
v_gene: TRBV2
abundance: many
CDR3nt: TGTGCCAGCAGCGGGGAGGAGACCCAGTACTTC
CDR3aa: CASSGEETQYF

d_gene: NA
j_gene: TRBJ1-1
v_gene: TRBV28
abundance: many
CDR3nt: TGTGCCAGCATCCCGGACACGAACACTGAAGCTTTCTTT
CDR3aa: CASIPDTNTEAFF

d_gene: NA
j_gene: TRBJ2-1
v_gene: TRBV12-3/TRBV12-4
abundance: few
CDR3nt: TGTGCCAGCAGCCTAACTTGGAATGAGCAGTTCTTC
CDR3aa: CASSLTWNEQFF

d_gene: NA
j_gene: TRBJ1-1
v_gene: TRBV4-1
abundance: many
CDR3nt: TGCGCCAGCACCCCTTGGGGCAGGGTGGCTGAAGCTTTCTTT
CDR3aa: CASTPWGRVAEAFF

d_gene: NA
j_gene: TRBJ2-7
v_gene: TRBV5-1
abundance: NA
CDR3nt: TGCGCCAGCAGCTTTGGAACTACCTACTACGAGCAGTACTTC
CDR3aa: CASSFGTTYYEQYF

d_gene: NA
j_gene: TRBJ2-2
v_gene: TRBV6-2/TRBV6-3
abundance: NA
CDR3nt: TGTGCCAGCAGGACGTGGACCGGGGAGCTGTTTTTT
CDR3aa: CASRTWTGELFF

d_gene: TRBD1
j_gene: TRBJ2-7
v_gene: TRBV7-9
abundance: few
CDR3nt: TGTGCCAGCAGCCACCCCCACCGGACAGGGGGTTACTACGAGCAGTACTTC
CDR3aa: CASSHPHRTGGYYEQYF

d_gene: TRBD2
j_gene: TRBJ2-7
v_gene: TRBV28
abundance: NA
CDR3nt: TGTGCCAGCAGCCCATCTCGGGGCGGGAGGGCCTACGAGCAGTACTTC
CDR3aa: CASSPSRGGRAYEQYF

d_gene: TRBD1
j_gene: TRBJ2-3
v_gene: TRBV5-1
abundance: many
CDR3nt: TGCGCCAGCAGCGTGGGTCACCGGGACAGGAAAACAGATACGCAGTATTTT
CDR3aa: CASSVGHRDRKTDTQYF

d_gene: TRBD1
j_gene: TRBJ2-3
v_gene: TRBV5-1
abundance: many
CDR3nt: TGCGCCAGCAGCTTGGGAAACCGGGACAGGAGGACAGATACGCAGTATTTT
CDR3aa: CASSLGNRDRRTDTQYF

d_gene: TRBD1
j_gene: TRBJ2-7
v_gene: TRBV24-1
abundance: many
CDR3nt: TGTGCCACCAGTGAGGGGACAGCTTACGAGCAGTACTTC
CDR3aa: CATSEGTAYEQYF

d_gene: NA
j_gene: TRBJ2-7
v_gene: TRBV4-2
abundance: many
CDR3nt: TGTGCCAGCAGCCACCTTTCGGGCGGATCCTACGAGCAGTACTTC
CDR3aa: CASSHLSGGSYEQYF

d_gene: NA
j_gene: TRBJ2-4
v_gene: TRBV7-8
abundance: many
CDR3nt: TGTGCCAGCACCCTAGACGTGAAACGAAACATTCAGTACTTC
CDR3aa: CASTLDVKRNIQYF

d_gene: TRBD1
j_gene: TRBJ2-3
v_gene: TRBV20-1
abundance: NA
CDR3nt: TGCAGTGCTAGGATCGAGGACAGGTTCACAGATACGCAGTATTTT
CDR3aa: CSARIEDRFTDTQYF

d_gene: NA
j_gene: TRBJ2-7
v_gene: TRBV10-3
abundance: NA
CDR3nt: TGTGCCATCAGGGACGGTCTCTCCTACGAGCAGTACTTC
CDR3aa: CAIRDGLSYEQYF